This T cell receptor (beta chain) stems from a study of regulatory T cells in long-lasting Graves disease. The CDR3 is 17 amino acids. Germline CDR1 SNHLY, CDR2 FYNNEI. V trimming: 5 bases; J trimming: 0 bases; junction bases outside the gene matches: 7. Investigators prepared the TCR beta libraries by applying iRepertoire HTBI primers and Arm-PCR of CDR3 regions. TCRdb passed the multiplex PCR reads through MiXCR, listing each CDR3 protein once. The sample has 400,000 to 450,000 distinct CDR3 sequences, less than 20% seen once. Time point described: newly diagnosed GD, antithyroid drugs for less than 3 months. Generation of the TCR library employed RNA extracted from PBMCs. This clonotype was observed a few times. The same data also contributed to another study, on T cells in Graves' hyperthyroidism and ophthalmopathy.

The sequence derives from a woman between 25 and 40 years old with Graves disease. V gene TRBV2 combines with J gene TRBJ2-6; 7 nucleotides agree with TRBD1. The sequencing used peripheral blood mononuclear cells (PBMCs), collected at new diagnosis, from a patient treated with antithyroid drugs. The CDR3 reads CASSLPGQNSGANVLTF. CDR3 sequence (DNA): TGTGCCAGCAGTCTACCGGGACAGAACTCTGGGGCCAACGTCCTGACTTTC.